These T cell receptor beta chains were read from a single sample in a study of cytomegalovirus exposure and HLA in healthy donors. Repertoires were generated with immunoSEQ multiplex PCR, while TCRdb's copy carries only in-frame clones and drops some. The data contain about 190,000 clones, around 84% of them singletons. Sequencing used PBMCs. These receptors all come from a woman between 18 and 29 years old in good health and CMV-seronegative. The conserved cysteine and the conserved F or W are not part of the CDR3 here.

V gene,J gene,CDR3 protein
TRBV19,TRBJ1-1,ASSIRTGGTEAF
TRBV2,TRBJ2-5,ASSSGTGVQETQY
TRBV5-4,TRBJ2-5,ASSLFPGLAGQETQY
TRBV19,TRBJ1-1,ASSKGAAETEAF
TRBV19,TRBJ1-4,ASRDGNEKLF
TRBV4-1,TRBJ2-2,ASSHPRDTQNTGELF
TRBV6-5,TRBJ1-2,ATKGRGLKYGYT
TRBV10-3,TRBJ2-7,AISEWGTSAGEQY
TRBV28,TRBJ1-5,ASGGLVNQPQH
TRBV12-5,TRBJ1-1,ASGFPGGAGTEAF
TRBV5-4,TRBJ2-5,ASSEGQGGQETQY
TRBV5-1,TRBJ2-7,ASSLGPGLSEQY
TRBV1,TRBJ2-7,TSSSPGRGGPYEQY
TRBV5-1,TRBJ2-1,ASSLAAALRRNEQF
TRBV7-2,TRBJ2-2,ASSLGLNTGELF
TRBV28,TRBJ1-5,ASSSGIRPQH
TRBV7-8,TRBJ1-4,ASSLGAGGSTNEKLF
TRBV30,TRBJ2-5,AWSVVRGRKSQY
TRBV15,TRBJ2-7,ATSRVGRESSYEQY
TRBV19,TRBJ2-5,ASSFTGGSQETQY
TRBV19,TRBJ1-2,ASSKGIPYGYT
TRBV19,TRBJ2-1,ASSPGNEQF
TRBV5-6,NA,ASSTGTGGPYEQY
TRBV2,NA,ASNIHSEGTYEQY
TRBV6-1,TRBJ2-5,ASSESGEWETQY
TRBV27,TRBJ2-3,ASIPRGGTDTQY
TRBV7-9,TRBJ2-7,ASKPSGSYSYEQY
TRBV5-4,TRBJ1-2,ASSSGTGIGYT
TRBV5-4,TRBJ1-1,ASSPDTHPTEAF
TRBV19,TRBJ2-1,ASSRLARDEQF
TRBV28,TRBJ2-1,ASGRVGTSGVDEQF
TRBV6-5,TRBJ2-5,ASSYSRVGTQY
TRBV11-2,TRBJ2-2,ASSSPGGELF
TRBV9,TRBJ1-4,ASSVGKGGEEKLF
TRBV7-9,TRBJ1-1,ASSASTGMNTEAF
TRBV5-1,TRBJ1-1,ASSLTGAQPNTEAF
TRBV5-6,TRBJ2-7,ASIQVRGRSYEQY
TRBV7-8,TRBJ1-2,ASSSRGVPYGYT
TRBV2,TRBJ1-5,ASKQTGGNNQPQH
TRBV7-2,TRBJ2-1,ASRPPGLAGASYNEQF
TRBV30,TRBJ1-2,AWSRGGETYGYT
TRBV5-4,TRBJ2-7,ASSLSTAYEQY
TRBV29-1,TRBJ2-3,SVDKRADSTDTQY
TRBV6-5,TRBJ2-3,ASKGVDTDTQY
TRBV5-6,TRBJ1-1,ASSRTGNMNTEAF
TRBV19,TRBJ2-7,ASSPPYAYEQY
TRBV7-9,TRBJ1-2,ASSRAGYSYGYT
TRBV5-1,TRBJ2-1,ATSLGGQGWDEQF
TRBV29-1,TRBJ2-5,SHKTGPSETQY